Presented here are 20 T cell receptor beta chains from one specimen sequenced in a study of cytomegalovirus exposure and HLA in healthy donors. Researchers ran the PCR with 60 Vbeta and 13 Jbeta primers. Measured with immunoSEQ multiplex PCR; TCRdb has only the in-frame clones, and not every one. The table has under 200,000 clones, almost 80% seen once; the top ten hold more than 13%. The sample comprised PBMCs. These receptors were collected from a man aged 45 to 65 in good health and CMV-seropositive.

V usage is TRBV7-8 and J usage is TRBJ2-1; tentative D call: TRBD2 (5 bases). Germline CDR1 and CDR2: SGHVS and FQNEAQ. The ends were cut back, 5 bases at V and 5 bases at J, with 16 bases in the middle. CDR3 length equals 15 residues. In DNA, the CDR3 is TGTGCCAGCAGCGGACGGACTGGGCGGCACAATGAGCAGTTCTTC. Translating gives CASSGRTGRHNEQFF.

The rearrangement joins TRBV6-4 to TRBJ2-3, with 13 bases lining up with TRBD2. Germline trimming cut 4 bases from V and 6 bases from J; bases unmatched to any gene: 1. Per germline, CDR1 MRHNA and CDR2 SNTAGT. CDR3 length equals 14 residues. This CDR3 reads CASSGTSGGDTQYF. The CDR3 nucleotides read TGTGCCAGCAGTGGGACTAGCGGGGGTGATACGCAGTATTTT.

The V gene is TRBV5-4, the J gene TRBJ2-5; TRBD1 matches at 9 bases. CDR3 length: 16 residues. The junction had 11 bases not matched to a gene; V was cut back by 3 bases and J by 5 bases. Germline V gene lookup returns CDR1 SGHNT and CDR2 YYREEE (reference sequence). The CDR3 bases are TGTGCCAGCAGCTCCATGGACAGGGGCGGCCGGGAGACCCAGTACTTC. Amino acids: CASSSMDRGGRETQYF. The full variable domain, rest sourced from reference TRBV5-4 and TRBJ2-5, is ETGVTQSPTHLIKTRGQQVTLRCSSQSGHNTVSWYQQALGQGPQFIFQYYREEENGRGNFPPRFSGLQFPNYSSELNVNALELDDSALYLCASSSMDRGGRETQYFGPGTRLLVL.

The J gene is TRBJ2-1, the V gene TRBV7-3; D perhaps matches TRBD1 (5 bases). CDR3 length: 15 amino acids. The ends were cut back, 1 base at V and 7 bases at J, with 14 bases in the middle. Germline V gene sequence: CDR1 SGHTA, CDR2 FQGTGA. CDR3 protein: CASSLIPTGSNEQFF. As DNA, the CDR3 is TGTGCCAGCAGCTTAATCCCCACAGGTAGTAATGAGCAGTTCTTC.

The chain couples TRBV30 to TRBJ2-3; D is possibly TRBD2 (6 bases). The CDR3 has 16 residues. Between the trimmed V and J ends, which lost 0 bases and 1 base, there was a span of 14 bases. The germline CDR1 and CDR2 sequences are GTSNPN and SVGIG (reference sequence). CDR3 DNA: TGTGCCTGGAGTGTCGGGATTGGCGGGGGCACAGATACGCAGTATTTT. Encoded protein: CAWSVGIGGGTDTQYF.

V usage is TRBV11-1 and J usage is TRBJ1-5; a possible D gene is TRBD1 (5 bases). From germline, CDR1 is SGHAT and CDR2 FQDESV (reference sequence). Trimming shortened V by 1 base and J by 3 bases, and 7 bases separated the two germline ends. The CDR3 is made up of 14 amino acids. CDR3: CASSLEGDNQPQHF. DNA for the CDR3: TGTGCCAGCAGCTTAGAAGGGGACAATCAGCCCCAGCATTTT.

The J gene is TRBJ1-2, the V gene TRBV7-2; D perhaps matches TRBD1 (6 bases). V was cut by 1 base and J by 4 bases, with 22 bases left in between. In germline, CDR1 is SGHTA, CDR2 FQGNSA. The CDR3 is made up of 18 amino acids. CDR3: CASSLEKRGGKGLYGYTF. CDR3 nucleotide sequence: TGTGCCAGCAGCTTAGAGAAGAGGGGGGGCAAGGGCCTCTATGGCTACACCTTC.

This clone was observed a single time. The same CDR3 is also encoded by other DNA sequences in this sample. The rearrangement joins TRBV19 to TRBJ1-1; D possibly corresponds to TRBD1 (6 bases). The CDR3 runs 14 residues. The V end was cut by 4 bases, the J end by 1 base, with 10 bases between. Germline CDR1 is LNHDA and CDR2 is SQIVND (reference sequence). The CDR3: CASSSDRRNTEAFF. The CDR3 bases are TGTGCCAGTAGTAGCGACAGGCGGAACACTGAAGCTTTCTTT.

Comments on this clone: The junction and the germline gene differ at one end; a read error may be behind it. This rearrangement joins TRBV6-6 to TRBJ1-2; D uncertain. Looked up from germline, CDR1 is MNHNY and CDR2 is SVGAGI (reference sequence). The CDR3 has 15 residues. Written as DNA, the CDR3 is TGTGCCAGCAGTTACTCCCTGGGAGGTAACTATGGCTACATCTTC. Protein sequence: CASSYSLGGNYGYIF.

This clone was observed a few times. The chain has TRBV6-4 and TRBJ1-2; 8 positions agree with TRBD1. The ends lost 6 bases at V and 3 bases at J; junction bases unmatched: 9. CDR3 length: 15 amino acids. CDR1 is MRHNA and CDR2 is SNTAGT in the germline V gene. The CDR3 here is CASSQYPTGDYGYTF. The CDR3 DNA reads as TGTGCCAGCAGCCAATACCCGACAGGGGACTATGGCTACACCTTC.

The gene calls are TRBV6-6 and TRBJ1-3, with 9 bases lining up with TRBD1. The CDR3 loop spans 15 amino acids. Germline V gene lookup returns CDR1 MNHNY and CDR2 SVGAGI (reference sequence). The V and J ends lost 6 bases and 7 bases, in that order; junction bases with no gene match: 10. CDR3 DNA: TGTGCCAGCAGACCCCCCCGGGACAGGGAGAACACCATATATTTT. Translated: CASRPPRDRENTIYF.

This CDR3 reads CASSSRGGSTDTQYF. The CDR3 nucleotides read TGTGCCAGCAGCAGCCGGGGGGGCAGCACAGATACGCAGTATTTT. V is TRBV7-3 and J is TRBJ2-3; 8 bases agree with TRBD2. This CDR3 comprises 15 residues. After removal of 5 bases from V and 0 bases from J, the junction contained 4 bases not matched to a gene. Per germline, CDR1 SGHTA and CDR2 FQGTGA. The variable domain in full, completed from reference TRBV7-3 and TRBJ2-3, reads GAGVSQTPSNKVTEKGKYVELRCDPISGHTALYWYRQSLGQGPEFLIYFQGTGAADDSGLPNDRFFAVRPEGSVSTLKIQRTERGDSAVYLCASSSRGGSTDTQYFGPGTRLTVL.

This clone was observed a few times. This chain joins TRBV9 and TRBJ1-3; D not certain. Germline assignment: CDR1 SGDLS and CDR2 YYNGEE. The CDR3 contains 13 residues. The germline V and J ends were trimmed by 4 bases and 3 bases, with 8 bases remaining between them. This CDR3 is CASSPLYGNTIYF. The DNA for the CDR3 is TGTGCCAGCAGCCCTCTTTATGGAAACACCATATATTTT. Together with reference TRBV9 and TRBJ1-3, the CDR3 gives the full variable domain: DSGVTQTPKHLITATGQRVTLRCSPRSGDLSVYWYQQSLDQGLQFLIQYYNGEERAKGNILERFSAQQFPDLHSELNLSSLELGDSALYFCASSPLYGNTIYFGEGSWLTVV.

The chain uses TRBV10-3 and TRBJ1-1, with unresolved D. Trimming left V 0 bases short and J 4 bases short, with 12 bases between. Germline V gives CDR1 ENHRY, CDR2 SYGVKD. The CDR3 spans 15 residues. Here the CDR3 DNA reads TGTGCCATCAGTGAGTCGGAGGTAGTTGGCACTGAAGCTTTCTTT. It encodes CAISESEVVGTEAFF.

The V gene is TRBV27, the J gene TRBJ2-7; 10 bases align to TRBD2. The J segment lost 2 bases and the V segment lost 6 bases, leaving 4 bases of the junction unmatched. The CDR3 extends over 14 amino acids. From germline, CDR1 is MNHEY and CDR2 SMNVEV (reference sequence). The CDR3 DNA reads TGTGCCAGCAGCTTAGCGGGGGGTCCCTACGAGCAGTACTTC. Translation gives CASSLAGGPYEQYF.

The rearrangement uses TRBV13 and TRBJ2-7; no firm D call. V was cut by 4 bases and J by 7 bases, with 8 bases left in between. Germline V gene sequence: CDR1 PRHDT, CDR2 FYEKMQ (reference sequence). This CDR3 spans 11 amino acids. This CDR3 reads CASSSVREQYF. CDR3 DNA: TGTGCCAGCAGCTCCGTTCGGGAGCAGTACTTC.

Only one count was recorded for this clone. V is TRBV2 and J is TRBJ1-1; no reliable D call. V dropped 7 bases and J dropped 0 bases, with 12 bases sitting between them. Germline V gene sequence: CDR1 SNHLY, CDR2 FYNNEI. The CDR3 extends over 14 amino acids. The CDR3 spells CASKSGFMNTEAFF. For the CDR3, the DNA is TGTGCCAGCAAAAGTGGCTTCATGAACACTGAAGCTTTCTTT.

The J gene is TRBJ1-1, the V gene TRBV4-1, with D perhaps matching TRBD1 (5 bases). Germline CDR1 MGHRA, CDR2 YSYEKL. The CDR3 is 14 amino acids. V was trimmed by 0 bases and J by 4 bases, leaving 9 bases between them. The CDR3 DNA is TGCGCCAGCAGCCAAGAGGGCAGGGTCACTGAAGCTTTCTTT. Translating gives CASSQEGRVTEAFF.

In DNA form, the CDR3 reads TGTGCCAGCAGCTTAGGGACTAGCGTCGATGAGCAGTTCTTC. This codes for CASSLGTSVDEQFF. The chain links TRBV7-2 to TRBJ2-1; 9 nucleotides agree with TRBD2. Looked up from germline, CDR1 is SGHTA and CDR2 is FQGNSA. This CDR3 is built from 14 residues. V lost 1 base and J lost 8; bases outside the gene matches: 3.

V usage is TRBV9 and J usage is TRBJ2-1; D call uncertain. Germline V lookup: CDR1 SGDLS, CDR2 YYNGEE. The CDR3 is 14 amino acids. The V end lost 3 bases, the J end lost 1 base, and 8 bases lay between the germline ends. The CDR3 DNA reads TGTGCCAGCAGCGGAGGCTTATCCTACAATGAGCAGTTCTTC. Translating it yields CASSGGLSYNEQFF.